This T cell receptor (beta chain) was documented in a study of memory CD4+ T cells and cytomegalovirus serostatus. Across the study: Of the healthy Belgian adults, fewer than 10 were CMV seropositive and 24 seronegative.

Per the germline V gene, CDR1 is MDHEN and CDR2 is SYDVKM. V lost 7 bases to trimming and J lost 1 base, with 10 bases between them. The CDR3 is made up of 13 amino acids. Single viable CD3+CD4+CD8-CD45RO+ cells were sorted as the memory CD4+ T cells. Sequencing used immunoSEQ multiplex PCR; TCRdb keeps in-frame clones, though not all of them. The table shows 25,000 to 35,000 clones, with 75% to 85% occurring only once. V usage is TRBV28 and J usage is TRBJ1-1, with a possible D match to TRBD1 (5 bases). The receptor was derived from an adult in good health and CMV-seronegative. The sample taken for sequencing was memory CD4+ T cells from blood. The CDR3 nucleotides read TGTGCCAGCAACTGGGGGAGGAACACTGAAGCTTTCTTT. Encoded protein: CASNWGRNTEAFF.